This T cell receptor (beta chain) was identified in a study of CD8+ T cells in alopecia areata. Background on the study: The tofacitinib course ran for 6 to 18 months and was followed by 6 months off drug.

Germline V gene data show CDR1 as SGHRS and CDR2 as YFSETQ. V lost 3 bases, J lost 0 bases, and 4 bases lay in between. The CDR3 is 12 residues long. The sequencing template was cDNA reverse transcribed from extracted RNA. Produced via immunoSEQ multiplex PCR; TCRdb's table is partial and in-frame only. The table has around 180,000 clones, about three fifths seen once. This clone was picked up a small number of times. Treatment reported: oral pan-JAK inhibitor, 5-10 mg twice daily. The receptor was isolated from a human donor with alopecia areata. J is TRBJ2-7 and V is TRBV5-1; D is unresolved. The material sequenced was CD4+ T cells sorted from blood, taken at week 49, from a patient treated with tofacitinib. The CDR3 here is CASSSPSYEQYF. CDR3 DNA sequence: TGCGCCAGCAGCTCACCCTCCTACGAGCAGTACTTC.